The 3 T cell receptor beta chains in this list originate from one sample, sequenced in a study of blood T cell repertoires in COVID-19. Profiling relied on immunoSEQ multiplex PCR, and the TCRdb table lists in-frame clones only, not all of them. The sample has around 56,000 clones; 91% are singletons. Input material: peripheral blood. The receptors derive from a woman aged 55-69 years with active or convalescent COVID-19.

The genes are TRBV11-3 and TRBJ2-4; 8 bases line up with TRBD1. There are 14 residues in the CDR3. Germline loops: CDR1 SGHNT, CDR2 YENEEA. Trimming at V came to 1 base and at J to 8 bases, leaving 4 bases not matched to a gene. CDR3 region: CASSLGTGPDIQYF. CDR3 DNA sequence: TGTGCCAGCAGCTTAGGGACAGGGCCAGACATTCAGTACTTC.

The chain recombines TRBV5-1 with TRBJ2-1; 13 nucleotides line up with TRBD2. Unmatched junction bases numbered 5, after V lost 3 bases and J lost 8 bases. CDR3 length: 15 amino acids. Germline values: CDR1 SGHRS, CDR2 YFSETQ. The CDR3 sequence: CASSYGLAGVDEQFF. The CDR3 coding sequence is TGCGCCAGCAGCTATGGACTAGCGGGAGTCGATGAGCAGTTCTTC. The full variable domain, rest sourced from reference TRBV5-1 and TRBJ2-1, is KAGVTQTPRYLIKTRGQQVTLSCSPISGHRSVSWYQQTPGQGLQFLFEYFSETQRNKGNFPGRFSGRQFSNSRSEMNVSTLELGDSALYLCASSYGLAGVDEQFFGPGTRLTVL.

The CDR3 DNA reads as TGTGCCATCAGTGAGCTGGCAGTTGAAGCTTTCTTT. Encoded protein: CAISELAVEAFF. The chain employs TRBV10-3 and TRBJ1-1; D uncertain. V lost 2 bases, J lost 7 bases, and 8 bases lay in between. This CDR3 is built from 12 residues. Germline V lookup: CDR1 ENHRY, CDR2 SYGVKD.